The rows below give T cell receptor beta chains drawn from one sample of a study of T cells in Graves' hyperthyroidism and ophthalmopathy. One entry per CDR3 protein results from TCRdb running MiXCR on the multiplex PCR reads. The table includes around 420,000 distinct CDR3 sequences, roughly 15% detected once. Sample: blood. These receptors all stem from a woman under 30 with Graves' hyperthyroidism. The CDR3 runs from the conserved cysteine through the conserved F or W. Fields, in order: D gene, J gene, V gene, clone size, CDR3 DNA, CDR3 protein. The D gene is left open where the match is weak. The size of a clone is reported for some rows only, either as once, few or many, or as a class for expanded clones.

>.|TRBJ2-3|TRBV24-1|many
TGTGCCACCAGTGACCACACGAGCACAGATACGCAGTATTTT
CATSDHTSTDTQYF
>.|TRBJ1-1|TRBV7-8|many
TGTGCCAGCAGCTTAGCCAGGGTAATGAACACTGAAGCTTTCTTT
CASSLARVMNTEAFF
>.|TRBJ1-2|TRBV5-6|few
TGTGCCAGCAGCTTGGTTCCTTCCTATGGCTACACCTTC
CASSLVPSYGYTF
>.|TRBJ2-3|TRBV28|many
TGTGCCAGCATCCCGCGGGGTAGCAGGGCAGATACGCAGTATTTT
CASIPRGSRADTQYF
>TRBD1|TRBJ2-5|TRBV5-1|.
TGCGCCAGCACCGAGACTTTAGGACAGGGGACGGAGACCCAGTACTTC
CASTETLGQGTETQYF
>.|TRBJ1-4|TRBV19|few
TGTGCCAGTAGTATGGGGGAAACAACTAATGAAAAACTGTTTTTT
CASSMGETTNEKLFF
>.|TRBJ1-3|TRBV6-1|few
TGTGCCAGCAGTGAACTACCGGTGGTCTCTGGAAACACCATATATTTT
CASSELPVVSGNTIYF
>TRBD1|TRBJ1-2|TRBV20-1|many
TGCAGTGCAAGCGACAGGGGGCTAGGTGGCTACACCTTC
CSASDRGLGGYTF
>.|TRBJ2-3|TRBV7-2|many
TGTGCCAGCAGCTTAGGAGTGGGCGCACCCACAGATACGCAGTATTTT
CASSLGVGAPTDTQYF
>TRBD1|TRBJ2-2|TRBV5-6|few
TGTGCCAGCAGCTTTCTGGGACAGGCCGGGGAGCTGTTTTTT
CASSFLGQAGELFF